The clone carrying this T cell receptor (beta chain) has only a few counts. The target antigen is unknown. The sorted Tregs were CD4+CD25+CD127-/low cells. The CDR3 extends over 14 amino acids. The germline V gene has CDR1 MDHEN and CDR2 SYDVKM. V lost 10 bases and J 3 bases, leaving 19 bases between the germline ends. Via MiXCR, TCRdb re-called the 5' RACE reads, giving one row per CDR3 protein. Of about 55,000 distinct CDR3 sequences in the sample, roughly 20% were seen once. Overall study findings and caveats: Tumor memory CD4+ T cell TCR gene usage was found to cluster with blood and lymph node memory CD4+ cells and with lymph node naive CD4+ cells.

The sequence came from a female donor with breast cancer. The chain joins TRBV28 to TRBJ2-7, with D hard to call. The specimen sequenced was tumor-infiltrating Tregs sorted from the breast tumor. The CDR3 region is CATTPGGSIYEQYF. The CDR3 DNA reads TGTGCCACTACTCCCGGCGGTTCGATCTACGAGCAGTACTTC.